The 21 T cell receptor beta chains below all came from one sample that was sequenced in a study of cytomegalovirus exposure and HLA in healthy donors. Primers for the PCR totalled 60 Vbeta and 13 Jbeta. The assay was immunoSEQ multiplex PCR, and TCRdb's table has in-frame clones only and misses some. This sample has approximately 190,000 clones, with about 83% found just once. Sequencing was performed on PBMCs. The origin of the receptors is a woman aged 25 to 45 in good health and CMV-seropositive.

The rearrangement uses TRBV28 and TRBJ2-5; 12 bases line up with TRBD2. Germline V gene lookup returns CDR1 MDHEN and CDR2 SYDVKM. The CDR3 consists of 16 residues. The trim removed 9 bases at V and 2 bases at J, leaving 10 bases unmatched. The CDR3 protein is CASSTSGSFVQETQYF. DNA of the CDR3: TGTGCCAGTTCGACTAGCGGGAGTTTCGTACAAGAGACCCAGTACTTC.

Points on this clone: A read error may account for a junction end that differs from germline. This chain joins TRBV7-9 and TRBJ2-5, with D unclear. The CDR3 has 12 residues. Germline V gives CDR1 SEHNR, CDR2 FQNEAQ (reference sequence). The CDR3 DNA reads TGTTCCAGCAGCTTCGAGGAAGAGACCCAGTACTTC. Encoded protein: CSSSFEEETQYF.

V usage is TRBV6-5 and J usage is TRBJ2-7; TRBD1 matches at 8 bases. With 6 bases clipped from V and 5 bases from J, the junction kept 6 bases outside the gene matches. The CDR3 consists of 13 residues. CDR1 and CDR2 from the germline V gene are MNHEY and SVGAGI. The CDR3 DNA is TGTGCCAGCAGACTGGACAGGGCCCACGAGCAGTACTTC. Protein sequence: CASRLDRAHEQYF.

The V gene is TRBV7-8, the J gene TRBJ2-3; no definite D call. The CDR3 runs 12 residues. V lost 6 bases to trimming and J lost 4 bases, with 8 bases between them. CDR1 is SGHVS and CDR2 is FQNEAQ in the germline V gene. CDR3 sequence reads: CASRLISDTQYF. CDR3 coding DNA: TGTGCCAGCAGACTCATTTCAGATACGCAGTATTTT.

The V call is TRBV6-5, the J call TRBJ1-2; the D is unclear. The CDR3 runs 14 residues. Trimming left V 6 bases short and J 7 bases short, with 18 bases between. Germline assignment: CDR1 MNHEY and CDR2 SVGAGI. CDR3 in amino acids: CASSSVLSRIGYTF. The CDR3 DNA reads TGTGCCAGCAGCTCGGTCCTCTCCCGAATTGGCTACACCTTC.

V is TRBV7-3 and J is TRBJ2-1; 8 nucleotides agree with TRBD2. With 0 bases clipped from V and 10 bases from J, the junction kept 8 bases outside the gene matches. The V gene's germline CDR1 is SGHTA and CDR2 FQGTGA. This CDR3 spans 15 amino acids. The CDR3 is CASSLTSAGGEEQFF. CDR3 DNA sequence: TGTGCCAGCAGCTTAACCTCGGCGGGGGGAGAGGAGCAGTTCTTC.

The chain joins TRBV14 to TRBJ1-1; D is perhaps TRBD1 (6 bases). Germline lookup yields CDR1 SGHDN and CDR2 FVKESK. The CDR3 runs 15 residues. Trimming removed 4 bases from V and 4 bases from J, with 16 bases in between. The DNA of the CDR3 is TGTGCCAGCAGCCGGGAGATAGGGGGTATCACTGAAGCTTTCTTT. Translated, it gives CASSREIGGITEAFF.

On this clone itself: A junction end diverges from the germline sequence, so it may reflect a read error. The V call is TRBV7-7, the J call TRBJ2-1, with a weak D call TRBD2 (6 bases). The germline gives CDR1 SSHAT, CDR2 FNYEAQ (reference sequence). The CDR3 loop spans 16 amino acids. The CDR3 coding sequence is TGTGCTAGCAGCTTAGTGGAGGGGAGCTCCTACAATGAGCAGTTCTTC. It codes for CASSLVEGSSYNEQFF.

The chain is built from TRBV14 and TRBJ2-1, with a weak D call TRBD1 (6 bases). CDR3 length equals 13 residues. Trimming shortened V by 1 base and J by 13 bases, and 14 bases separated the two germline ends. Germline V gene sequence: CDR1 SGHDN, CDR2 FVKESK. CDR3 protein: CASSQVRGQDQFF. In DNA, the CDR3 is TGTGCCAGCAGCCAAGTCCGGGGACAAGATCAGTTCTTC. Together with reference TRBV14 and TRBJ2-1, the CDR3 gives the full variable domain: EAGVTQFPSHSVIEKGQTVTLRCDPISGHDNLYWYRRVMGKEIKFLLHFVKESKQDESGMPNNRFLAERTGGTYSTLKVQPAELEDSGVYFCASSQVRGQDQFFGPGTRLTVL.

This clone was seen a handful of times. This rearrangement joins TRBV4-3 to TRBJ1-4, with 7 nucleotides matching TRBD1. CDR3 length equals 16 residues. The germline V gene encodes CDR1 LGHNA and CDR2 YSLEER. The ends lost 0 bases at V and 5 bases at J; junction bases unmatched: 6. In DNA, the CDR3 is TGCGCCAGCAGCCAAGAACTTGCAGGGGGGAATGAAAAACTGTTTTTT. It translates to CASSQELAGGNEKLFF.

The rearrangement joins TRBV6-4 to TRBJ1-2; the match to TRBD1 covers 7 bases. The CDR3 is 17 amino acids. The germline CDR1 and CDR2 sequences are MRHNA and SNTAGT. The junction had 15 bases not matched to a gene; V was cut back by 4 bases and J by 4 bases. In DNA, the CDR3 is TGTGCCAGCAGTGTCCTAAAAACAGGGGCCTTTGTCTATGGCTACACCTTC. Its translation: CASSVLKTGAFVYGYTF.

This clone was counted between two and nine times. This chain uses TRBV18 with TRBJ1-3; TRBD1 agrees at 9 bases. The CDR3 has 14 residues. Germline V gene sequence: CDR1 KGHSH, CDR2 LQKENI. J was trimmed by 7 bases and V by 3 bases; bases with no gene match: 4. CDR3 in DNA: TGTGCCAGCTCACCGGGACAGGGCTTGAACACCATATATTTT. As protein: CASSPGQGLNTIYF.

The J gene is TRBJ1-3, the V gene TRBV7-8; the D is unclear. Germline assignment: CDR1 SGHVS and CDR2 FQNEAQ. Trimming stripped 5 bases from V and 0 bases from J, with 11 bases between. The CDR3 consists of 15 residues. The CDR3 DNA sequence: TGTGCCAGCAGCCGTCTGTCCCTCTCTGGAAACACCATATATTTT. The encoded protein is CASSRLSLSGNTIYF.

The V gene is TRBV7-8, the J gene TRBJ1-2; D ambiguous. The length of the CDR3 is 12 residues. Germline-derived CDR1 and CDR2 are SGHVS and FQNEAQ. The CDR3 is CATSEQFYGYTF. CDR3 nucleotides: TGTGCGACCTCGGAGCAGTTCTATGGCTACACCTTC.

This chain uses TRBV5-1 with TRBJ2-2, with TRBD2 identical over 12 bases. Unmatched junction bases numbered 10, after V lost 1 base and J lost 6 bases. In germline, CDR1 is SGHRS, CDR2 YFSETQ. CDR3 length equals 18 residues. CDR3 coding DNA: TGCGCCAGCAGCTTGCACCACTCCCCTAGCGGGGGGGCCGGGGAGCTGTTTTTT. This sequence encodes CASSLHHSPSGGAGELFF.

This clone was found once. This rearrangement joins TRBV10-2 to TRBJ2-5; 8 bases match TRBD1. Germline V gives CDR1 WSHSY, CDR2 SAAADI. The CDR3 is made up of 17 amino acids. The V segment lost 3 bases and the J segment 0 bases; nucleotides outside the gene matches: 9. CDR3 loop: CASSDRDRRLYQETQYF. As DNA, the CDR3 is TGCGCCAGCAGTGATAGGGACAGGAGACTATACCAAGAGACCCAGTACTTC.

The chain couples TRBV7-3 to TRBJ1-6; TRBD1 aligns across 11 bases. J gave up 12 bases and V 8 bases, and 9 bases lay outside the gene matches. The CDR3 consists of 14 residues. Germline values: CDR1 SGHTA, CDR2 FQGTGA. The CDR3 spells CASLKDRGLGPLHF. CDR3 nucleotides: TGTGCCAGCCTCAAGGACAGGGGGCTGGGACCCCTCCACTTT.

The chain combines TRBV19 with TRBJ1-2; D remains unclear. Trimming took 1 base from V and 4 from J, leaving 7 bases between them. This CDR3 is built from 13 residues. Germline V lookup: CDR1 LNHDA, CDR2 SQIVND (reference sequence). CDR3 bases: TGTGCCAGTAGTATAGGGCGGCCCTATGGCTACACCTTC. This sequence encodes CASSIGRPYGYTF.

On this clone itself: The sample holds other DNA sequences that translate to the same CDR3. The CDR3 region is CASSSFNQPQHF. CDR3 sequence (DNA): TGTGCCAGCAGTTCATTCAATCAGCCCCAGCATTTT. The chain joins TRBV6-5 to TRBJ1-5; D not certain. The CDR3 runs 12 residues. Looked up from germline, CDR1 is MNHEY and CDR2 is SVGAGI. V lost 4 bases and J lost 3, with 4 bases in between.

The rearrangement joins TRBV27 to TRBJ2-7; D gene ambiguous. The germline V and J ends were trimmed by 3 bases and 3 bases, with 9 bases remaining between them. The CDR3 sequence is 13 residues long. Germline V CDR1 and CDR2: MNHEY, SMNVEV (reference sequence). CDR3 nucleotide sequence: TGTGCCAGCAGTTTGCTAGGTAACTACGAGCAGTACTTC. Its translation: CASSLLGNYEQYF.

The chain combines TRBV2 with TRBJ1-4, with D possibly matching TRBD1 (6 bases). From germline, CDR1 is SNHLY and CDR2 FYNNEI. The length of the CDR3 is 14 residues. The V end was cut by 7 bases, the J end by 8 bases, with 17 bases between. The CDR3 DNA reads TGTGCCAGCATCGAAACAGGGCGTCAAGAAAAACTGTTTTTT. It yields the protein CASIETGRQEKLFF.